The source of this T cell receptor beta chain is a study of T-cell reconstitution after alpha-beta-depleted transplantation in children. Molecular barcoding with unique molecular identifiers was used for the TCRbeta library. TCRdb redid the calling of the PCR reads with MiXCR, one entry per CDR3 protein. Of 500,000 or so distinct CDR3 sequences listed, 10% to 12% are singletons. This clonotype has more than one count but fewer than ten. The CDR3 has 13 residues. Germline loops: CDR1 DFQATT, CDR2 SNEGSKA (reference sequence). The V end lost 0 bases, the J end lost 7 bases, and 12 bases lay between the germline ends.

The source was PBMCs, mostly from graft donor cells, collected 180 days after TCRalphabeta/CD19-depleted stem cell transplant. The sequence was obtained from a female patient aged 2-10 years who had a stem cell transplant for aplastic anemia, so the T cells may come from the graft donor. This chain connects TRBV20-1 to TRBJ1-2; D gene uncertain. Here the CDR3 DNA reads TGCAGTGCTAGAGATCCCGAAGGGTCTGGCTACACCTTC. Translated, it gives CSARDPEGSGYTF.